This T cell receptor (beta chain) was identified in a study of CD8 T cells in ankylosing spondylitis. TCRdb called the 5' RACE reads again in MiXCR, with one record for every CDR3 protein. This sample has about 90,000 distinct CDR3 sequences; around 8.5% occur once, and the top ten carry under 35%. Overall study results and limits: Apparently characteristic of ankylosing spondylitis blood was a TCR beta motif (about 8 highly homologous variants).

This clonotype occurred many times. Its target is not known. The CDR3 extends over 13 amino acids. Germline assignment: CDR1 SGHAT and CDR2 FQNNGV. The germline V and J ends were trimmed by 0 bases and 5 bases, with 5 bases remaining between them. Source material: blood, either unsorted or a sorted T cell fraction (not recorded which). This sequence joins TRBV11-2 and TRBJ2-1; D gene unclear. This TCR derives from a male donor with ankylosing spondylitis. The CDR3 nucleotides are TGTGCCAGCAGCTTAGAGGTTCACAATGAGCAGTTCTTC. Protein product: CASSLEVHNEQFF.